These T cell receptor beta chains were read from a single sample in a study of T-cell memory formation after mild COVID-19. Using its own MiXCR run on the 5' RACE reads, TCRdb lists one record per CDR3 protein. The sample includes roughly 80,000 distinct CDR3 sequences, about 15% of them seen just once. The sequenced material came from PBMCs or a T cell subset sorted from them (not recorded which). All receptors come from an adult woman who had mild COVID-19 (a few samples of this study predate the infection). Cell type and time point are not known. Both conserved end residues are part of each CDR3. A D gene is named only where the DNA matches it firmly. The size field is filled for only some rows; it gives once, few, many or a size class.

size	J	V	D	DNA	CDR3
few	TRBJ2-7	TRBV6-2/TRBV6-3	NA	TGTGCCAGCACCCCAGCCTTACAGGGCTCCTACTACGAGCAGTACTTC	CASTPALQGSYYEQYF
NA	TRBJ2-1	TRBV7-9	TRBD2	TGTGCCAGCAGCCAGGGACTAGCGGGGAAGAACAATGAGCAGTTCTTC	CASSQGLAGKNNEQFF
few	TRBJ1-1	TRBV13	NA	TGTGCCAGCAATCATCGGGGGCTGAACACTGAAGCTTTCTTT	CASNHRGLNTEAFF
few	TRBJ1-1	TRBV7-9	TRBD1	TGTGCCAGCAGCATCTGGACAGGGAGGCAGGACACTGAAGCTTTCTTT	CASSIWTGRQDTEAFF
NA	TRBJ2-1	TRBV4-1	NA	TGCGCCAGCAGCCAAGATAGGCAGAGGGCCCACAATGAGCAGTTCTTC	CASSQDRQRAHNEQFF
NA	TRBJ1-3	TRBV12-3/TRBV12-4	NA	TGTGCCAGCAGTTTAGGTACTGAAGGGGTTCACTCTGGAAACACCATATATTTT	CASSLGTEGVHSGNTIYF
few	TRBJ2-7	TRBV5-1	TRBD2	TGCGCCAGCAGCGCGGGGACTAACGAGCAGTACTTC	CASSAGTNEQYF
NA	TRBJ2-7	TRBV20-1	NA	TGCAGTGCTAGGGGGACGGAAATCTACGAGCAGTACTTC	CSARGTEIYEQYF
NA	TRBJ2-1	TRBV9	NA	TGTGCCAGCAGCCCATCAGGGTTGCCCGGACCTTACAATGAGCAGTTCTTC	CASSPSGLPGPYNEQFF
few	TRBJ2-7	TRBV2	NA	TGTGCCAGCAGAACAGCCGGGTACGAGCAGTACTTC	CASRTAGYEQYF
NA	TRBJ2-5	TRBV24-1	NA	TGTGCCACCAGTGATTTTGAGGGACGAGAGACCCAGTACTTC	CATSDFEGRETQYF
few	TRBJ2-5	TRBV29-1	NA	TGCAGCACAAGAAACCGCGTCAAGGGTCGCCCGAAAGAGACCCAGTACTTC	CSTRNRVKGRPKETQYF
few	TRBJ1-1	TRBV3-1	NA	TGTGCCAGCAGCCAAGAGCACAGAGAAATGAACACTGAAGCTTTCTTT	CASSQEHREMNTEAFF
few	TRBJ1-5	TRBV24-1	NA	TGTGCCACCAGTGGTTCATCCAACCGCTATCAGCCCCAGCATTTT	CATSGSSNRYQPQHF
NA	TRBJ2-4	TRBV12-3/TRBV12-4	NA	TGTGCCAGCAGTCCACCGATGGTTGGCTCCAAAAACATTCAGTACTTC	CASSPPMVGSKNIQYF
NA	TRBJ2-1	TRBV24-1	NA	TGTGCCACCAGTGACAACGGACCCTACAATGAGCAGTTCTTC	CATSDNGPYNEQFF
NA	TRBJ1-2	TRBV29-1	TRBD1	TGCAGCGGAGATACAGGGGTTGATGGCTACACCTTC	CSGDTGVDGYTF
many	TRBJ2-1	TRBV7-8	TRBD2	TGTGCCAGCAGCTTAGGGGCTAGCGGGACCTTCAATGAGCAGTTCTTC	CASSLGASGTFNEQFF
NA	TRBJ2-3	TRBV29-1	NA	TGCAGCGTCGTGACTTACCCAGGGAGCACAGATACGCAGTATTTT	CSVVTYPGSTDTQYF
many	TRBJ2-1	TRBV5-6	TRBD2	TGTGCCAGCCTGACGAGCGGGGGGTCACTAAGCTCCTACAATGAGCAGTTCTTC	CASLTSGGSLSSYNEQFF
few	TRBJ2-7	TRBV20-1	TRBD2	TGCAGTGCTAGAGAGCTTAGCGGGATGAAAACCTACGAGCAGTACTTC	CSARELSGMKTYEQYF
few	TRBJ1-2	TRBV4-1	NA	TGCGCCAGCAGCCAAGATCTTGGGTACTATGGCTACACCTTC	CASSQDLGYYGYTF
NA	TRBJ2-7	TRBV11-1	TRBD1	TGTGCCAGCAGCGAGACAGGGCACGAGCAGTACTTC	CASSETGHEQYF
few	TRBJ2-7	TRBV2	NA	TGTGCCAGCTGCCCGTGGAGCGGAGGGTACGAGCAGTACTTC	CASCPWSGGYEQYF
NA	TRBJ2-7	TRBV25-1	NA	TGTGCCAGCAGTGAGGGCGGACTAAGGGGTCGGTACTTC	CASSEGGLRGRYF
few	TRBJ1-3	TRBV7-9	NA	TGTGCCAGCAGCCCAACGGACCGGAACTCTGGAAACACCATATATTTT	CASSPTDRNSGNTIYF
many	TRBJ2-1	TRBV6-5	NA	TGTGCCAGCAGTTACTCGAGTAACGATGAGCAGTTCTTC	CASSYSSNDEQFF
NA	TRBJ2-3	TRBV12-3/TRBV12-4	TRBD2	TGTGCCAGCAGTTTCCTCAGCGGGGGCCCAGATACGCAGTATTTT	CASSFLSGGPDTQYF
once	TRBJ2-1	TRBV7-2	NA	TGTGCCAGCAGCCTGATCTTCGGGGTTCAGTTCTTC	CASSLIFGVQFF
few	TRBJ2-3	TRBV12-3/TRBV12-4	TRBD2	TGTGCCAGCAGCCATTCTAGGACTAGCGCCCCAGATACGCAGTATTTT	CASSHSRTSAPDTQYF
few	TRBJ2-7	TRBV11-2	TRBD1	TGTGCCAGCAGTTCCCGCGACAGGGGGCTCTACGAGCAGTACTTC	CASSSRDRGLYEQYF
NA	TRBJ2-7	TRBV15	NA	TGTGCCACCAGCAGCGAGCCGGGCCTCACCTACGAGCAGTACTTC	CATSSEPGLTYEQYF
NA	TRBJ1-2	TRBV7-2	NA	TGTGCCAGCAGCGCGGGGCCTCGAAGGGACTATGGCTACACCTTC	CASSAGPRRDYGYTF
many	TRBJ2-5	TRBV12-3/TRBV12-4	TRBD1	TGTGCCAGCAGTTCTTGGGACAGTCAAGAGACCCAGTACTTC	CASSSWDSQETQYF
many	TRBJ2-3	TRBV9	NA	TGTGCCAGCTCCTCCTCGGGTAGCGCGACAGATACGCAGTATTTT	CASSSSGSATDTQYF
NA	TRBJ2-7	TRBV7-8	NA	TGTGCCAGCAGCTTAGTAGGGGTTGGGTACGAGCAGTACTTC	CASSLVGVGYEQYF
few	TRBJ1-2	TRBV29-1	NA	TGCAGCGCCGAGAGCCCCGCTAACTATGGCTACACCTTC	CSAESPANYGYTF
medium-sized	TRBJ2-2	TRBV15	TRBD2	TGTGCCACCAGCAGTGGGGGACTAGATGCCACCGGGGAGCTGTTTTTT	CATSSGGLDATGELFF
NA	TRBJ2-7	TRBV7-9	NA	TGTGCCAGCAGCTTATCATACACCTACGAGCAGTACTTC	CASSLSYTYEQYF
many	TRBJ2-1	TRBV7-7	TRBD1	TGTGCTAGCAGCTTAGCGTGGACAGGCAACAATGAGCAGTTCTTC	CASSLAWTGNNEQFF
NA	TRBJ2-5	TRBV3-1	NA	TGTGCCAGCAGCGGGACTCTCCAAGAGACCCAGTACTTC	CASSGTLQETQYF
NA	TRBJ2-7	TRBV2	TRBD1	TGTGCCAGCAGCCACCGGGACAGGGGCTACGAGCAGTACTTC	CASSHRDRGYEQYF
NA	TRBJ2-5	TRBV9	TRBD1	TGTGCCAGCAGCGGACACAGGGGATCGGGAGAGACCCAGTACTTC	CASSGHRGSGETQYF
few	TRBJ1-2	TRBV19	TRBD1	TGTGCCAGTATGCAGGGGGCGGCTGGCTACACCTTC	CASMQGAAGYTF
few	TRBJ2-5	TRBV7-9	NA	TGTGCCAGCAGCTTAGTGGTTGTAGAGACCCAGTACTTC	CASSLVVVETQYF
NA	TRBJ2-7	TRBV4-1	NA	TGCGCCAGCAGCTTTACCGGGAGAGACTACGAGCAGTACTTC	CASSFTGRDYEQYF
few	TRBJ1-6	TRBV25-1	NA	TGTGCCAGCAGTCCTTCCGATTCACCCCTCCACTTT	CASSPSDSPLHF
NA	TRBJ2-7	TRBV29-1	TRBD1	TGCAGCGTTGAAGTAGGAGACAGGGGTTCCTACGAGCAGTACTTC	CSVEVGDRGSYEQYF
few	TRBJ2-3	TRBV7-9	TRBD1	TGTGCCAGCAGCCTTAGACAGGGGGCATGGGATACGCAGTATTTT	CASSLRQGAWDTQYF